This T cell receptor (beta chain) was retrieved from a study of T cells in narcolepsy. Clones were read by immunoSEQ multiplex PCR, and TCRdb kept only the in-frame ones, dropping some. The sample holds about 24,000 clones; roughly 62% are singletons and the top ten take 10% to 15%. Trimming removed 4 bases at V and 7 bases at J, with 13 bases between. This CDR3 region has 13 residues. Germline CDR1 SGHTA, CDR2 FQGNSA. The TCR sequence derives from a human donor in good health. The specimen sequenced was memory (CD45RA-) CD4+ T cells from blood. V gene TRBV7-2 combines with J gene TRBJ2-5, with D unclear. In DNA form, the CDR3 reads TGTGCCAGCAGCTCGAATCCTCTAGGGACCCAGTACTTC. This gives the protein CASSSNPLGTQYF.